This is a list of T cell receptor beta chains from one sample in a study of blood T cell repertoires in COVID-19. Here immunoSEQ multiplex PCR was the method, and the copy in TCRdb shows in-frame clones only, minus some. The sample lists 110,000 to 150,000 clones; over 70% were seen once. Specimen: PBMCs or T cells enriched from blood (not recorded which). These receptors came from a man aged 60 to 75 who had recovered from COVID-19. Each CDR3 is given with its conserved first and last residue. Fields, in order: CDR3 length, V gene, clone size, D gene, J gene, CDR3 DNA, CDR3 protein. A D gene is named only where the DNA matches it firmly. Rows may omit the clone size; those that give it use once, few, many or a size class.

CDR3 length: 15; V gene: TRBV5-1; clone size: .; D gene: TRBD1; J gene: TRBJ2-2; CDR3 DNA: TGCGCCAGCAGCCCCGGGACAGGGCTTTCCGGGGAGCTGTTTTTT; CDR3 protein: CASSPGTGLSGELFF
CDR3 length: 14; V gene: TRBV7-8; clone size: .; D gene: .; J gene: TRBJ1-4; CDR3 DNA: TGTGCCAGCAGCCCGACAGTAACTAATGAAAAACTGTTTTTT; CDR3 protein: CASSPTVTNEKLFF
CDR3 length: 16; V gene: TRBV10-3; clone size: .; D gene: .; J gene: TRBJ2-1; CDR3 DNA: TGTGCCATCAGTGAGTCGGGCTTAAGCTCCTACAATGAGCAGTTCTTC; CDR3 protein: CAISESGLSSYNEQFF
CDR3 length: 14; V gene: TRBV2; clone size: .; D gene: .; J gene: TRBJ1-2; CDR3 DNA: TGTGCCAGCATTCGGCAGGCTACTAACTATGGCTACACCTTC; CDR3 protein: CASIRQATNYGYTF
CDR3 length: 17; V gene: TRBV24-1; clone size: .; D gene: TRBD2; J gene: TRBJ2-1; CDR3 DNA: TGTGCCACCAGTGATCTCAAGACTAGCGGGAGAGCAAATGAGCAGTTCTTC; CDR3 protein: CATSDLKTSGRANEQFF
CDR3 length: 15; V gene: TRBV7-9; clone size: once; D gene: .; J gene: TRBJ1-2; CDR3 DNA: TGTGCCAGCAGCTTAGCCCGGGCAGGGTCGTATGGCTACACCTTC; CDR3 protein: CASSLARAGSYGYTF
CDR3 length: 16; V gene: TRBV4-1; clone size: .; D gene: TRBD2; J gene: TRBJ2-7; CDR3 DNA: TGCGCCAGCAGCCCCCATCCGGGACTAGCGGGAGGGAATAAGTACTTC; CDR3 protein: CASSPHPGLAGGNKYF
CDR3 length: 16; V gene: TRBV5-6; clone size: few; D gene: .; J gene: TRBJ2-4; CDR3 DNA: TGTGCCAGCAGTCAAACCTACAGGGTGGTCAAAAACATTCAGTACTTC; CDR3 protein: CASSQTYRVVKNIQYF
CDR3 length: 14; V gene: TRBV18; clone size: .; D gene: TRBD1; J gene: TRBJ2-7; CDR3 DNA: TGTGCCAGCTCACCAGGGACAGGATCCTACGAGCAGTACTTC; CDR3 protein: CASSPGTGSYEQYF
CDR3 length: 16; V gene: TRBV15; clone size: .; D gene: TRBD1; J gene: TRBJ1-4; CDR3 DNA: TGTGCCACCAGCAGAGATGGGACAGGGCCTAATGAAAAACTGTTTTTT; CDR3 protein: CATSRDGTGPNEKLFF